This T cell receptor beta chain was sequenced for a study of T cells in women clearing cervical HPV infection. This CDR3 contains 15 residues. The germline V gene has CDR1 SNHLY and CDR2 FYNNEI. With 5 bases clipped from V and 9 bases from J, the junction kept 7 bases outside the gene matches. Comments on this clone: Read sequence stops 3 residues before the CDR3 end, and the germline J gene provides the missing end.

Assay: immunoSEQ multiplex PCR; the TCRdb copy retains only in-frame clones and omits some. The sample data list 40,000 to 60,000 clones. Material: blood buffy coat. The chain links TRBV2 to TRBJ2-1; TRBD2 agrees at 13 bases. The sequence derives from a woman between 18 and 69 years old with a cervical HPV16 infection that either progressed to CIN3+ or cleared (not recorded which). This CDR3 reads CASSTSGGAMGEQFF. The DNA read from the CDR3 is TGTGCCAGCAGTACTAGCGGGGGGGCTATGGGTGAG.